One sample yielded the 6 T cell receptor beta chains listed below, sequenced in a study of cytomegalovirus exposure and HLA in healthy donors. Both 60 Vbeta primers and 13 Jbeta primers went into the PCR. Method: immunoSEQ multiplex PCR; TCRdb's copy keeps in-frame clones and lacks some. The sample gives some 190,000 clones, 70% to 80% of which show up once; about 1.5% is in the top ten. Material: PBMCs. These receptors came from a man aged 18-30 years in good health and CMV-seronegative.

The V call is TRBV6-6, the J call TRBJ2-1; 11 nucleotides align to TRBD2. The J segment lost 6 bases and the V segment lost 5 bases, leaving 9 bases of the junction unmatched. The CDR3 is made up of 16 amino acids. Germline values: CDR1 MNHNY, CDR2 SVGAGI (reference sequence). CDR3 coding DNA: TGTGCCAGCAGTACCGCGACTAGCGGGGTTTTCAATGAGCAGTTCTTC. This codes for CASSTATSGVFNEQFF.

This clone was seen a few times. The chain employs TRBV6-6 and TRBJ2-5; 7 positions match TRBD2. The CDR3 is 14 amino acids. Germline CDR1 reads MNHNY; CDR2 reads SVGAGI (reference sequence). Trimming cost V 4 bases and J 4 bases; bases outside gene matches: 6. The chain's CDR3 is CASSSPGGGETQYF. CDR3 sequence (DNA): TGTGCCAGCAGTTCCCCGGGCGGGGGAGAGACCCAGTACTTC.

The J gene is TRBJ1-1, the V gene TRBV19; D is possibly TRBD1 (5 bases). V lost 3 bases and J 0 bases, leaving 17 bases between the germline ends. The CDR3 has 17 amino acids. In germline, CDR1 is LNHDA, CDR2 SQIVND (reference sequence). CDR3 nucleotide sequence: TGTGCCAGTAGTATCGGGGGTCAGCTTCAGGTGAACACTGAAGCTTTCTTT. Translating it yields CASSIGGQLQVNTEAFF.

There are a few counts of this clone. The CDR3, as DNA: TGTGCCAGCAGTCCGAGGGACAGGGGTCCTAATGAAAAACTGTTTTTT. This codes for CASSPRDRGPNEKLFF. The chain recombines TRBV2 with TRBJ1-4; 10 bases align to TRBD1. Germline lookup yields CDR1 SNHLY and CDR2 FYNNEI. The ends lost 5 bases at V and 3 bases at J; junction bases unmatched: 6. The CDR3 sequence is 16 residues long. Full variable domain (rest looked up from reference TRBV2 and TRBJ1-4): EPEVTQTPSHQVTQMGQEVILRCVPISNHLYFYWYRQILGQKVEFLVSFYNNEISEKSEIFDDQFSVERPDGSNFTLKIRSTKLEDSAMYFCASSPRDRGPNEKLFFGSGTQLSVL.

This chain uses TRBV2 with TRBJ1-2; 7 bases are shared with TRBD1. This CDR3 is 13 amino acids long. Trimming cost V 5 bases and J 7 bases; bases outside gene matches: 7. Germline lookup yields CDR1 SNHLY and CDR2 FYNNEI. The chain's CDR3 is CASSTRQGGGYTF. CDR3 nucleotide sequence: TGTGCCAGCAGTACAAGACAGGGAGGTGGCTACACCTTC.

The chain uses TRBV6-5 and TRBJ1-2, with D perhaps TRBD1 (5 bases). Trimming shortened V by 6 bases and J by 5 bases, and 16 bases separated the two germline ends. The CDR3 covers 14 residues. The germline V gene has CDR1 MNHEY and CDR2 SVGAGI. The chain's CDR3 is CASSPRRGGYGYTF. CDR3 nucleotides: TGTGCCAGCAGCCCGAGGAGGGGAGGTTATGGCTACACCTTC.